These T cell receptor beta chains were read from a single sample in a study of beta chain features in type 1 diabetes. Profiling relied on immunoSEQ multiplex PCR, and the TCRdb table lists in-frame clones only, not all of them. The sample lists a few hundred thousand clones, around 28% seen once, with 0.065% in the top ten. Sample: naive CD4+ T cells from blood. These receptor sequences come from a man between 18 and 29 years old in good health. CDR3s include the opening cysteine and the closing phenylalanine or tryptophan. D genes are given only for firm matches. Where a row states a size, it is once, few, many or the class of an expanded clone; other rows omit it.

TRBV4-1	NA	TRBD2	TRBJ2-1	CASSQATSGYNEQFF	TGCGCCAGCAGCCAGGCGACTAGCGGATACAATGAGCAGTTCTTC
TRBV29-1	NA	NA	TRBJ2-5	CSVERDGQETQYF	TGCAGCGTTGAACGGGACGGACAAGAGACCCAGTACTTC
TRBV2	few	TRBD1	TRBJ1-2	CASRDRGYGYTF	TGTGCCAGCAGGGACAGGGGCTATGGCTACACCTTC
TRBV20-1	few	NA	TRBJ1-1	CRPRGDTEAFF	TGCAGACCCCGAGGGGACACTGAAGCTTTCTTT
TRBV30	few	NA	TRBJ1-5	CAWSLLGDQPQHF	TGTGCCTGGAGCCTCTTAGGGGATCAGCCCCAGCATTTT
TRBV29-1	NA	NA	TRBJ1-1	CSVEVQQAFF	TGCAGCGTTGAAGTCCAACAAGCTTTCTTT
TRBV30	NA	TRBD1	TRBJ1-1	CAWSTTGIGTEAFF	TGTGCCTGGAGTACGACAGGGATCGGCACTGAAGCTTTCTTT
TRBV29-1	NA	NA	TRBJ2-7	CSVARGYYEQYF	TGCAGCGTTGCCCGGGGCTACTACGAGCAGTACTTC
TRBV4-3	few	NA	TRBJ2-7	CASSQDAGRGLYEQYF	TGCGCCAGCAGCCAAGATGCAGGGCGGGGCCTATACGAGCAGTACTTC
TRBV30	NA	NA	TRBJ2-3	CAWSVRLSDTQYF	TGTGCCTGGAGTGTACGTCTATCGGATACGCAGTATTTT
TRBV30	NA	NA	TRBJ1-1	CAWSVRLDTEAFF	TGTGCCTGGAGCGTCAGGTTAGACACTGAAGCTTTCTTT
TRBV2	NA	NA	TRBJ1-1	CASTLDPNTEAFF	TGTGCCAGCACCCTAGACCCGAACACTGAAGCTTTCTTT
TRBV2	NA	TRBD2	TRBJ2-5	CASFREALETQYF	TGTGCCAGCTTCCGGGAGGCCTTGGAGACCCAGTACTTC
TRBV5-1	NA	NA	TRBJ1-1	CASSQGRLMNTEAFF	TGCGCCAGCAGCCAGGGACGGCTCATGAACACTGAAGCTTTCTTT
TRBV5-1	NA	TRBD2	TRBJ2-1	CASSLTSGTAYNEQFF	TGCGCCAGCAGCTTGACTAGCGGGACTGCCTACAATGAGCAGTTCTTC
TRBV18	NA	NA	TRBJ2-7	CASSPPSVREQYF	NA
TRBV6-5	NA	TRBD2	TRBJ2-7	CASSRLTSGSYEQYF	TGTGCCAGCAGTCGCCTGACTAGCGGTTCCTACGAGCAGTACTTC
TRBV29-1	few	NA	TRBJ1-2	CSVEGPGYGYTF	TGCAGCGTTGAGGGGCCCGGCTATGGCTACACCTTC
TRBV4-3	NA	NA	TRBJ1-1	CASSQDAEGVSTEAFF	TGCGCCAGCAGCCAAGATGCTGAGGGGGTAAGCACTGAAGCTTTCTTT
TRBV5-1	few	TRBD2	TRBJ2-1	CASGDGVAGQQFF	TGCGCCAGCGGGGATGGGGTAGCGGGGCAGCAGTTCTTC
TRBV20-1	NA	NA	TRBJ2-3	CSALATDTQYF	TGCAGCGCATTGGCGACAGATACGCAGTATTTT
TRBV30	NA	NA	TRBJ2-7	CAWRHSTYEQYF	TGTGCCTGGCGACACTCAACCTACGAGCAGTACTTC
TRBV7-2	few	NA	TRBJ2-1	CASSLEPGAYNEQFF	TGTGCCAGCAGCTTAGAACCGGGAGCCTACAATGAGCAGTTCTTC
TRBV6-4	NA	NA	TRBJ2-1	CASSGEASFEQFF	TGTGCCAGCAGTGGGGAGGCTTCTTTTGAGCAGTTCTTC
TRBV18	NA	NA	TRBJ2-7	CASSRGDTYEQYF	TGTGCCAGCTCACGGGGGGACACCTACGAGCAGTACTTC
TRBV5-6	NA	NA	TRBJ2-2	CASSRTTTGELFF	TGTGCCAGCAGCCGCACTACAACCGGGGAGCTGTTTTTT
TRBV4-2	few	TRBD2	TRBJ2-1	CASSQNSGTSGYNEQFF	TGTGCCAGCAGCCAGAATTCCGGGACTAGCGGCTACAATGAGCAGTTCTTC
TRBV30	few	NA	TRBJ2-1	CAWSDWELTGGSFF	TGTGCCTGGAGTGATTGGGAATTGACTGGCGGGTCGTTCTTC
TRBV7-9	few	NA	TRBJ1-2	CASSLLNGDGYTF	TGTGCCAGCAGCTTGCTCAACGGGGATGGCTACACCTTC
TRBV4-1	few	NA	TRBJ2-6	CASSQDAGASGANVLTF	TGCGCCAGCAGCCAAGATGCCGGAGCCTCTGGGGCCAACGTCCTGACTTTC
TRBV7-9	NA	TRBD1	TRBJ1-4	CASSFYQGQGREKLFF	TGTGCCAGCAGCTTTTACCAGGGACAGGGGCGGGAAAAACTGTTTTTT
TRBV27	NA	TRBD2	TRBJ2-1	CASSLTSGRANEQFF	TGTGCCAGCAGTTTAACCAGCGGGAGGGCCAATGAGCAGTTCTTC
TRBV25-1	few	NA	TRBJ1-2	CASSGWGSYGYTF	TGTGCCAGCAGTGGGTGGGGGAGCTATGGCTACACCTTC
TRBV29-1	NA	NA	TRBJ2-1	CSVSGGGIYNEQFF	TGCAGCGTCTCAGGGGGAGGGATTTACAATGAGCAGTTCTTC
TRBV5-1	few	NA	TRBJ1-2	CASSTQGTFGYTF	TGCGCCAGCAGCACACAGGGTACTTTTGGCTACACCTTC
TRBV4-2	NA	NA	TRBJ2-2	CASSSNWDFRTGELFF	TGTGCCAGCAGCTCGAATTGGGACTTTCGTACCGGGGAGCTGTTTTTT
TRBV5-6	NA	NA	TRBJ2-3	CASSLVLRADTQYF	TGTGCCAGCAGCTTGGTGTTAAGGGCAGATACGCAGTATTTT
TRBV5-4	NA	NA	TRBJ2-7	CASRPPQAQEYEQYF	TGTGCCAGCAGACCCCCCCAGGCTCAGGAGTACGAGCAGTACTTC
TRBV19	NA	NA	TRBJ2-7	CATAEGDTTYEQYF	TGTGCCACTGCGGAGGGTGACACCACCTACGAGCAGTACTTC
TRBV10-3	few	NA	TRBJ1-5	CAISAVGNQPQHF	TGTGCCATCAGTGCAGTGGGAAATCAGCCCCAGCATTTT
TRBV6-5	NA	NA	TRBJ2-5	CASSLDQTRETQYF	TGTGCCAGCAGTCTAGACCAGACGCGTGAGACCCAGTACTTC